This is a list of T cell receptor beta chains from one sample in a study of graft-versus-host responses after intestinal transplantation. Their cognate antigens are unknown. Some clones are missing from TCRdb's copy, which holds only in-frame ones; the method was immunoSEQ multiplex PCR. The sample carries around 110,000 clones, approximately 93% recorded once. The specimen comprised unstimulated CD8+ T cells sorted from spleen or lymph node cells, sampled before transplant. These receptor sequences come from a human donor who was the organ donor for an intestinal transplant. Each CDR3 is given with its conserved first and last residue. A D gene is named only where the DNA matches it firmly. Clone size is not always given. Where it is, it says once, few, many or a class for expanded clones.

d_call clone_size j_call v_call cdr3_aa cdr3_nt
NA NA TRBJ1-1 TRBV28 CASTKMEGYLHTEAFF TGTGCCAGCACCAAGATGGAGGGCTACCTCCATACTGAAGCTTTCTTT
NA NA TRBJ1-1 TRBV2 CASRHLGRNTEAFF TGTGCCAGCAGGCACTTAGGTAGGAACACTGAAGCTTTCTTT
TRBD1 NA TRBJ1-2 TRBV7-2 CASIRRGSYGYTF TGTGCCAGCATACGCAGGGGGTCCTATGGCTACACCTTC
TRBD2 NA TRBJ2-3 TRBV4-2 CASSQGGYAGGRADTQYF TGTGCCAGCAGCCAAGGGGGTTACGCGGGAGGGCGTGCAGATACGCAGTATTTT
NA NA TRBJ1-1 TRBV9 CASSVGQGARFF NA
NA NA TRBJ2-1 TRBV5-6 CASSRAVHREQFF TGTGCCAGCAGCCGTGCCGTCCATCGGGAGCAGTTCTTC
TRBD1 NA TRBJ1-1 TRBV27 CASSPNRGDTEAFF TGTGCCAGCAGCCCTAACAGGGGTGACACTGAAGCTTTCTTT
NA NA TRBJ2-7 TRBV11-2 CASSPHSSSYEQYF TGTGCCAGCAGCCCCCATTCGAGCTCCTACGAGCAGTACTTC
NA NA TRBJ2-1 TRBV5-1 CASSLTSYNEQFF TGCGCCAGCAGCTTGACTTCTTACAATGAGCAGTTCTTC
TRBD1 NA TRBJ2-3 TRBV9 CASSATLTGGLPHTQYF TGTGCCAGCAGCGCCACTCTGACAGGGGGTCTCCCACATACGCAGTATTTT
TRBD1 NA TRBJ2-1 TRBV27 CASSLLTGGYNEQFF TGTGCCAGCAGTTTATTGACAGGGGGGTACAATGAGCAGTTCTTC
TRBD1 NA TRBJ2-6 TRBV30 CAWSDVTGKLSGANVLTF TGTGCCTGGAGTGATGTGACAGGGAAACTCTCTGGGGCCAACGTCCTGACTTTC
NA NA TRBJ2-2 TRBV5-5 CASSLKDPGPGELFF TGTGCCAGCAGCTTGAAGGACCCAGGACCCGGGGAGCTGTTTTTT
TRBD2 NA TRBJ2-1 TRBV7-9 CASSPSGDNEQFF TGTGCCAGCAGCCCTAGCGGGGACAATGAGCAGTTCTTC
NA few TRBJ1-1 TRBV5-6 CASSLATEFTHTEAFF TGTGCCAGCAGCTTGGCTACAGAATTCACCCACACTGAAGCTTTCTTT
NA NA TRBJ2-7 TRBV6-1 CASNRRGLVAYEQYF TGTGCCAGCAATAGGAGGGGTCTTGTGGCCTACGAGCAGTACTTC
TRBD1 once TRBJ1-1 TRBV12-5 CASGLYRGLDPNTEAFF TGTGCTAGTGGTTTATACAGGGGGCTCGATCCGAACACTGAAGCTTTCTTT
NA NA TRBJ1-2 TRBV28 CASSKPRTAISHYGYTF TGTGCCAGCAGCAAACCCCGGACAGCCATATCCCACTATGGCTACACCTTC
NA NA TRBJ2-7 TRBV7-8 CASSLSQGAYEQYF TGTGCCAGCAGCTTATCACAGGGTGCCTACGAGCAGTACTTC
NA once TRBJ2-7 TRBV10-3 CAISDEAYEQYF TGTGCCATCAGTGATGAGGCCTACGAGCAGTACTTC
TRBD1 NA TRBJ1-3 TRBV7-9 CASSRRGSGNTIYF TGTGCCAGCAGTCGCAGGGGGTCTGGAAACACCATATATTTT
NA once TRBJ2-1 TRBV10-2 CASREGGPYEQFF TGCGCCAGCAGGGAGGGCGGCCCGTATGAGCAGTTCTTC
NA NA TRBJ2-3 TRBV5-1 CASSWDFTDTQYF TGCGCCAGCAGCTGGGACTTCACAGATACGCAGTATTTT
NA once TRBJ2-5 TRBV4-3 CASSQGGQETQYF TGCGCCAGCAGCCAAGGGGGACAAGAGACCCAGTACTTC
NA NA TRBJ2-1 TRBV5-5 CASSLGSGNEQFF TGTGCCAGCAGCTTGGGGTCAGGCAATGAGCAGTTCTTC
NA few TRBJ1-5 TRBV11-3 CASSFTGTHNQPQHF TGTGCCAGCAGCTTCACCGGGACTCACAATCAGCCCCAGCATTTT
NA NA TRBJ2-7 TRBV4-1 CASSYRGGTYEQYF TGCGCCAGCAGCTACCGTGGAGGGACCTACGAGCAGTACTTC
NA NA TRBJ2-3 TRBV5-6 CASSLAFRLWGGRTDTQYF TGTGCCAGCAGCTTGGCCTTTAGGTTGTGGGGGGGCCGCACAGATACGCAGTATTTT
TRBD2 NA TRBJ2-1 TRBV30 CAWSGRANEQFF TGTGCCTGGAGCGGGAGGGCCAATGAGCAGTTCTTC
NA NA TRBJ1-2 TRBV27 CASSSGYGYTF TGTGCCAGCAGTTCAGGGTATGGCTACACCTTC
NA once TRBJ2-1 TRBV4-3 CASSQGSGIYNEQFF TGCGCCAGCAGCCAAGGTAGCGGAATCTACAATGAGCAGTTCTTC
NA NA TRBJ2-3 TRBV7-9 CASSPGGDTQYF TGTGCCAGCAGCCCCGGGGGAGATACGCAGTATTTT
NA NA TRBJ1-3 TRBV4-1 CASSQVQRSGNTIYF TGCGCCAGCAGCCAAGTCCAACGCTCTGGAAACACCATATATTTT
NA NA TRBJ1-1 TRBV10-2 CASSEYGARGPRTEAFF TGCGCCAGCAGTGAGTACGGGGCCAGAGGCCCGAGGACTGAAGCTTTCTTT
NA NA TRBJ2-2 TRBV30 CAWSVPRVRGTPNTGELFF TGTGCCTGGAGTGTACCACGGGTCCGGGGGACTCCGAACACCGGGGAGCTGTTTTTT
NA NA TRBJ2-6 TRBV9 CASSREGTLTPSGANVLTF TGTGCCAGCAGCCGAGAGGGCACCCTAACCCCCTCTGGGGCCAACGTCCTGACTTTC
TRBD2 NA TRBJ2-1 TRBV4-2 CASSQRSGSGEQFF TGTGCCAGCAGCCAACGTAGCGGGAGTGGTGAGCAGTTCTTC
NA NA TRBJ2-7 TRBV25-1 CASSEGHSYEQYF TGTGCCAGCAGTGAGGGACACTCCTACGAGCAGTACTTC
TRBD2 NA TRBJ2-1 TRBV19 CASSIGSLIAGGPSNEQFF TGTGCCAGTAGTATTGGCAGTCTAATAGCGGGAGGGCCCTCGAATGAGCAGTTCTTC
NA NA TRBJ2-1 TRBV18 CASSPPSTYNEQFF TGTGCCAGCTCACCTCCGTCTACCTACAATGAGCAGTTCTTC
NA NA TRBJ1-1 TRBV6-1 CASSDTGIATEAFF TGTGCCAGCAGTGATACAGGGATTGCCACTGAAGCTTTCTTT
TRBD2 NA TRBJ2-4 TRBV19 CASSIVAGENIQYF TGTGCCAGTAGTATAGTTGCGGGAGAAAACATTCAGTACTTC
TRBD2 NA TRBJ2-1 TRBV2 CASSDPLLAGAYNEQFF TGTGCCAGCAGTGACCCACTACTAGCGGGGGCCTACAATGAGCAGTTCTTC